This T cell receptor (beta chain) was captured in a study of T cells in Graves' hyperthyroidism and ophthalmopathy. The wider study: Staff took peripheral blood when the initial diagnosis was made, before any treatment began. Findings and caveats of the study: Blood also carried most thyroid clonotypes expanded above 0.001.

The CDR3 has 14 residues. The germline CDR1 and CDR2 sequences are MNHEY and SMNVEV (reference sequence). Concerning this clonotype itself: As yet, its antigen is unknown. Sequence at one end of the junction differs from germline and may be a read error.

TCR beta CDR3 regions were amplified from RNA. HTBI primers were the set used in a first-round RT-PCR of the TCR CDR3. TCRdb re-analysed the multiplex PCR reads in MiXCR, keeping a single row per CDR3 protein. The sample includes about 840,000 distinct CDR3 sequences, 35% to 40% seen only once; the top ten take 7.5% to 9.5%. Hyperthyroidism patients were newly diagnosed, had disease duration under 2 months, and were aged 18 to 65 years. Diagnosis relied on clinical symptoms, serum thyroxine and TRAb, thyroid ultrasound and orbital computed tomography. The receptor comes from a man aged 18 to 29 with Graves' hyperthyroidism. The chain recombines TRBV27 with TRBJ1-3; no clear D. Sequencing was done on a sample of blood. The CDR3 region is CASSLHPSGTTIYF. The CDR3 coding sequence is TGTGCCAGCAGTTTACACCCCTCTGGAACCACCATATATTTT.